Each of the 12 T cell receptor beta chains below was sequenced from the same sample in a study of blood T cell repertoires in COVID-19. Sequencing used immunoSEQ multiplex PCR; TCRdb keeps in-frame clones, though not all of them. The profile shows about 230,000 clones, roughly 85% of them singletons. Specimen: peripheral blood. The receptors derive from a woman in her seventies with active or convalescent COVID-19.

The V and J genes are TRBV2 and TRBJ2-6; D perhaps matches TRBD1 (6 bases). The CDR3 totals 16 residues. Germline CDR1 and CDR2: SNHLY and FYNNEI. The V end lost 5 bases, the J end lost 0 bases, and 11 bases lay between the germline ends. CDR3 sequence reads: CASSSQGFSGANVLTF. For the CDR3, the DNA is TGTGCCAGCAGTTCCCAGGGGTTCTCTGGGGCCAACGTCCTGACTTTC.

For the CDR3, the DNA is TGTGCCAGCAGCAGCGGGCCCAGCGGACCGTTAAGCTCCTACAATGAGCAGTTCTTC. This translates into CASSSGPSGPLSSYNEQFF. The chain has TRBV5-4 and TRBJ2-1; D perhaps matches TRBD2 (6 bases). CDR3 length: 19 residues. V was cut by 4 bases and J by 0 bases, with 23 bases left in between. CDR1 and CDR2 from the germline V gene are SGHNT and YYREEE (reference sequence).

V usage is TRBV30 and J usage is TRBJ2-7; D remains unclear. V was trimmed by 3 bases and J by 2 bases, leaving 20 bases between them. The germline gives CDR1 GTSNPN, CDR2 SVGIG (reference sequence). CDR3 size: 16 residues. Here the CDR3 reads CAWSDPQRRIAYEQYF. CDR3 bases: TGTGCCTGGAGCGATCCCCAACGGCGGATTGCCTACGAGCAGTACTTC.

The chain links TRBV7-2 to TRBJ2-5, with 13 nucleotides matching TRBD2. The CDR3 totals 18 residues. V shed 5 bases and J 4 bases; nucleotides not matched to a gene: 13. Germline values: CDR1 SGHTA, CDR2 FQGNSA. The CDR3 DNA sequence: TGTGCCAGCAGCCTTCATACTAGCGGGGGGGCCTTTGGAGAGACCCAGTACTTC. Its protein product is CASSLHTSGGAFGETQYF.

The chain is built from TRBV4-3 and TRBJ1-2; TRBD1 matches 9 bases. This CDR3 is 16 amino acids long. Germline CDR1 LGHNA, CDR2 YSLEER. The V segment lost 0 bases and the J segment 5 bases; nucleotides outside the gene matches: 7. The CDR3 DNA sequence: TGCGCCAGCAGCCAAGACCCCCCGGGACAGGGATATGGCTACACCTTC. It specifies CASSQDPPGQGYGYTF.

The rearrangement joins TRBV6-5 to TRBJ1-1; tentative D call: TRBD1 (5 bases). Germline CDR1 MNHEY, CDR2 SVGAGI. The CDR3 totals 14 residues. The V end was cut by 6 bases, the J end by 1 base, with 12 bases between. The CDR3 loop reads CASRPGGRNTEAFF. The CDR3 DNA reads TGTGCCAGCAGGCCCGGGGGGAGGAACACTGAAGCTTTCTTT.

This clone was seen a handful of times. The V gene is TRBV2, the J gene TRBJ2-2; tentatively, D is TRBD2 (5 bases). Trimming took off 9 bases at V and 9 bases at J, with 14 bases between the two ends. The CDR3 loop spans 12 amino acids. Germline CDR1 SNHLY, CDR2 FYNNEI. The CDR3 loop is CASGPGRRELFF. In nucleotides, the CDR3 is TGTGCCAGTGGACCGGGAAGACGGGAGCTGTTTTTT. Drawing the rest from reference TRBV2 and TRBJ2-2, the complete variable domain is EPEVTQTPSHQVTQMGQEVILRCVPISNHLYFYWYRQILGQKVEFLVSFYNNEISEKSEIFDDQFSVERPDGSNFTLKIRSTKLEDSAMYFCASGPGRRELFFGEGSRLTVL.

The rearrangement links TRBV7-2 to TRBJ1-2; TRBD1 aligns across 8 bases. V trimming: 6 bases; J trimming: 3 bases; junction bases outside the gene matches: 3. The CDR3 runs to 13 residues. CDR1 and CDR2 from the germline V gene are SGHTA and FQGNSA. The CDR3 sequence: CASRVDRDYGYTF. CDR3 DNA sequence: TGTGCCAGCAGAGTGGACAGGGACTATGGCTACACCTTC.

The chain couples TRBV10-2 to TRBJ1-2, with D hard to call. Trimming shortened V by 0 bases and J by 8 bases, and 13 bases separated the two germline ends. Germline CDR1 is WSHSY and CDR2 is SAAADI. This CDR3 has 14 residues. CDR3 loop: CASSESTLHEGYTF. Written as DNA, the CDR3 is TGCGCCAGCAGTGAGTCGACTCTCCACGAGGGCTACACCTTC.

This rearrangement joins TRBV10-3 to TRBJ1-1; D unresolved. This CDR3 comprises 14 residues. With 2 bases removed from V and 11 bases from J, the gap between germline ends came to 18 bases. Per the germline V gene, CDR1 is ENHRY and CDR2 is SYGVKD. The CDR3 DNA reads as TGTGCCATCAGTGAGAGGAGGGTGGAGGGAAGTGCTTTCTTT. This sequence encodes CAISERRVEGSAFF.

The V call is TRBV18, the J call TRBJ2-1; 10 bases align to TRBD1. The V gene's germline CDR1 is KGHSH and CDR2 LQKENI. V lost 6 bases to trimming and J lost 5 bases; unmatched junction nucleotides: 7. The CDR3 spans 15 residues. The CDR3 DNA reads as TGTGCCAGCTCGCCCCGAGGACAGGGGGACAATGAGCAGTTCTTC. Translation gives CASSPRGQGDNEQFF.

This rearrangement joins TRBV7-2 to TRBJ2-7; perhaps TRBD1 as D (5 bases). This CDR3 has 12 residues. The V end lost 4 bases, the J end lost 6 bases, and 10 bases lay between the germline ends. Germline CDR1 and CDR2: SGHTA and FQGNSA. This chain's CDR3 is CASSYLGAEQYF. The CDR3 bases are TGTGCCAGCAGCTACCTAGGGGCCGAGCAGTACTTC.